These T cell receptor beta chains were read from a single sample in a study of post-analysis software for immune sequencing data. TCRdb re-called the PCR reads with MiXCR, one entry per CDR3 protein. The table has approximately 400,000 distinct CDR3 sequences, approximately 33% seen once; the top ten hold around an eighth. The source material was blood. These receptors came from a girl aged 5-17 years with multiple sclerosis. Each CDR3 is given with its conserved first and last residue. D genes are given only for firm matches. Clone size, where shown, is once, few, many, or a class for clones that have expanded.

J,D,size,V,DNA,CDR3
TRBJ2-7,-,-,TRBV7-8,TGTGCCAGCAGCTTATACCGGGACAAACCCTACGAGCAGTACTTC,CASSLYRDKPYEQYF
TRBJ1-1,TRBD1,-,TRBV12-3/TRBV12-4,TGTGCCAGCAGTCGACGGACAGGGACTTTCGCTGAAGCTTTCTTT,CASSRRTGTFAEAFF
TRBJ1-2,-,many,TRBV6-5,TGTGCCAGCAGTTATGGTGGGAACTATGGCTACACCTTC,CASSYGGNYGYTF
TRBJ2-3,-,-,TRBV2,TGTGCCAGCAGGGGTAACTCTGAGGGGGATACGCAGTATTTT,CASRGNSEGDTQYF
TRBJ1-2,-,-,TRBV20-1,TGCAGTGCTAGAGACTCGGGACGGAGGGATGGCTACACCTTC,CSARDSGRRDGYTF
TRBJ1-2,-,many,TRBV29-1,TGCAGCGTTGATGGCAGGGGTAGCTATGGCTACACCTTC,CSVDGRGSYGYTF
TRBJ1-4,TRBD1,few,TRBV20-1,TGCAGTGCTAAACGGGACAGGGTTAATGAAAAACTGTTTTTT,CSAKRDRVNEKLFF
TRBJ1-2,-,-,TRBV27,TGTGCCAGCAGTTTTATCGCGACGGCTAACTATGGCTACACCTTC,CASSFIATANYGYTF
TRBJ2-4,TRBD1,-,TRBV6-5,TGTGCCAGCGTGGGACAGGGGGACGGGGCCAAAAACATTCAGTACTTC,CASVGQGDGAKNIQYF
TRBJ2-5,-,-,TRBV7-2,TGTGCCAGCAGCTTAAATGTCGGCGGGGAAGAGACCCAGTACTTC,CASSLNVGGEETQYF
TRBJ1-2,TRBD1,-,TRBV15,TGTGCCACCAGCCCACAACCGGGACAGGGGGCCGGCTACACCTTC,CATSPQPGQGAGYTF
TRBJ2-1,TRBD2,many,TRBV7-3,TGTGCCAGCAGCTCGGGGGGGGCCTACAATGAGCAGTTCTTC,CASSSGGAYNEQFF
TRBJ2-7,TRBD1,many,TRBV5-1,TGCGCCAGCAGCCACCTCCGGGACAGGGGCGAGCAGTACTTC,CASSHLRDRGEQYF
TRBJ1-5,-,few,TRBV4-1,TGCGCCAGCAGCCAAGATGGATCAGGACTTAATCAGCCCCAGCATTTT,CASSQDGSGLNQPQHF
TRBJ2-1,TRBD2,few,TRBV29-1,TGCAGCGTTGTGGTACTAGCGGGGGGTACCTACAATGAGCAGTTCTTC,CSVVVLAGGTYNEQFF
TRBJ2-1,TRBD2,-,TRBV5-1,TGCGCCAGCAGCTTGGCCCGTACTAGCGGGGACGGGCAGTTCTTC,CASSLARTSGDGQFF
TRBJ2-5,-,-,TRBV5-1,TGCGCCAGCAGCGCCGGACAGCGTCGGCAAGAGACCCAGTACTTC,CASSAGQRRQETQYF
TRBJ1-2,TRBD1,few,TRBV20-1,TGCAGTGCTAGAGAGTCGGGACAGGGCCATTATGGCTACACCTTC,CSARESGQGHYGYTF
TRBJ2-5,-,-,TRBV10-3,TGTGCCATCAGTGAGTCTCCTTTAAGTAGTCGAGCCCAAGAGACCCAGTACTTC,CAISESPLSSRAQETQYF
TRBJ1-1,TRBD1,-,TRBV20-1,TGCAGTGCTAGAGCTCTCGGGTTGGACAGGGTCTATGGGACTGAAGCTTTCTTT,CSARALGLDRVYGTEAFF
TRBJ2-7,TRBD1,few,TRBV2,TGTGCCAGCAGGCGGGACAGGGAATACGAGCAGTACTTC,CASRRDREYEQYF
TRBJ2-1,-,-,TRBV6-4,TGTGCCAGCAGTGACACGGATACCTCCTACAATGAGCAGTTCTTC,CASSDTDTSYNEQFF
TRBJ1-2,TRBD1,-,TRBV28,TGTGCCAGCAGCTCACAGGGGCGAGGCTATGGCTACACCTTC,CASSSQGRGYGYTF
TRBJ2-6,-,-,TRBV6-1,TGTGCCAGCAGCGAAGACTCTGGGGCCAACGTCCTGACTTTC,CASSEDSGANVLTF
TRBJ1-2,-,many,TRBV18,TGTGCCAGCTCACCGACTGACCTCGAAGGCTACACCTTC,CASSPTDLEGYTF
TRBJ1-5,TRBD1,-,TRBV30,TGTGCTTCATCAGGAGACAGGGGAAGCAATCAGCCCCAGCATTTT,CASSGDRGSNQPQHF
TRBJ1-5,-,-,TRBV5-1,TGCGCCAGCAGCCCTGACGGGACAATGGGTCAGCCCCAGCATTTT,CASSPDGTMGQPQHF
TRBJ2-1,TRBD2,few,TRBV7-2,TGTGCCAGCAGCCCACGGACTAGCGGGGATGGTGAGCAGTTCTTC,CASSPRTSGDGEQFF
TRBJ2-7,TRBD1,few,TRBV3-1,TGTGCCAGCAGCTTACGAGGGGACAGCGCCTACGAGCAGTACTTC,CASSLRGDSAYEQYF
TRBJ2-5,-,few,TRBV12-3/TRBV12-4,TGTGCCAGCAGTTTTGGACCGAGAGGGGAGCAGTACTTC,CASSFGPRGEQYF
TRBJ1-5,-,-,TRBV6-1,TGTGCCAGCAAAGAGGGCATTAATAGCAATCAGCCCCAGCATTTT,CASKEGINSNQPQHF
TRBJ2-3,TRBD2,few,TRBV2,TGTGCCAGCAGTGATCGAGCGGGGGCCTCCACAGATACGCAGTATTTT,CASSDRAGASTDTQYF
TRBJ2-7,-,few,TRBV12-3/TRBV12-4,TGTGCCAGCAGTTTGAATAGGGGCCTCACCTACGAGCAGTACTTC,CASSLNRGLTYEQYF
TRBJ1-1,-,-,TRBV6-4,TGTGCCAGTTACAAGGGTGGGGTTAACACTGAAGCTTTCTTT,CASYKGGVNTEAFF
TRBJ2-7,-,few,TRBV20-1,TGCAGTGGGGGGATCACCGAATACGAGCAGTACTTC,CSGGITEYEQYF
TRBJ2-7,-,few,TRBV4-2,TGTGCCAGCAGCCAAGTTGGGCAGGGCAACTACGAGCAGTACTTC,CASSQVGQGNYEQYF
TRBJ2-3,-,-,TRBV5-1,TGCGCCAGTCTCGAGGTGGGGGGCACAGATACGCAGTATTTT,CASLEVGGTDTQYF
TRBJ2-1,TRBD2,many,TRBV7-9,TGTGCCAGCAGCCCAAGACTAGCGGAAAACAATGAGCAGTTCTTC,CASSPRLAENNEQFF
TRBJ2-1,TRBD1,few,TRBV6-4,TGTGCCAGCAGTGAGAGACAGGGGGAAGGTAATGAGCAGTTCTTC,CASSERQGEGNEQFF
TRBJ1-5,-,-,TRBV5-6,TGTGCCAGCAGCCCCGAAGACAGCAATCAGCCCCAGCATTTT,CASSPEDSNQPQHF
TRBJ1-2,TRBD1,many,TRBV29-1,TGCAGCGAAGGGACAGGCTATGGCTACACCTTC,CSEGTGYGYTF
TRBJ2-3,TRBD2,once,TRBV9,TGTGCCAGCAGCGTTGAGTATGGTTCCGGGGGGGCGACAGATACGCAGTATTTT,CASSVEYGSGGATDTQYF
TRBJ1-2,-,-,TRBV5-1,TGCGCCAGCAGCTTGGTTGGGAAACCCAACTATGGCTACACCTTC,CASSLVGKPNYGYTF
TRBJ2-6,-,-,TRBV12-3/TRBV12-4,TGTGCCAGCACCCCGACCCAGGGGAACTCTGGGGCCAACGTCCTGACTTTC,CASTPTQGNSGANVLTF
TRBJ2-6,-,many,TRBV29-1,TGCAGCGTTCTAAATTTCTCTGGGGCCAACGTCCTGACTTTC,CSVLNFSGANVLTF
TRBJ2-5,TRBD1,-,TRBV5-1,TGCGCCAGCAGCACGGGGACAGGGGGGATTGAGACCCAGTACTTC,CASSTGTGGIETQYF
TRBJ1-5,-,-,TRBV27,TGTGCCACCTCGCAAGGACTAACCAATCAGCCCCAGCATTTT,CATSQGLTNQPQHF